A single sample is the source of the 31 T cell receptor beta chains below, sequenced in a study of tumor and adjacent non-tumor tissue in lung cancer. RNA was extracted from bulk tissue without any cell sorting. A modified ARM-PCR protocol with three rounds of nested PCR amplified TCRbeta. TCRdb independently ran MiXCR on the multiplex PCR reads; one entry per CDR3 protein. The sample lists some 200,000 distinct CDR3 sequences; 71% were seen once. Sequencing was done on a sample of lung tumor tissue. These receptors came from a man in his fifties or sixties with non-small cell lung cancer.

This clonotype has more than one count but fewer than ten. This chain links TRBV29-1 with TRBJ1-2; D may be TRBD1 (5 bases). Trimming left V 4 bases short and J 1 base short, with 19 bases between. The CDR3 covers 16 residues. Per germline, CDR1 SQVTM and CDR2 ANQGSEA. In nucleotides, the CDR3 is TGCAGCGTTGGAGGCTTACCGGGACCGAATAACTATGGCTACACCTTC. It codes for CSVGGLPGPNNYGYTF.

This clonotype appeared a few times. The rearrangement links TRBV6-1 to TRBJ2-1; no clear D. Germline-derived CDR1 and CDR2 are MNHNS and SASEGT. Deletions cut 1 base from V and 10 bases from J, with 8 bases between. The CDR3 loop spans 12 amino acids. The CDR3 sequence: CASSEGVWEQFF. CDR3 coding DNA: TGTGCCAGCAGTGAAGGGGTGTGGGAGCAGTTCTTC.

To note about this clonotype: At one of its ends the junction is not consistent with the germline gene, which may arise from a read error. V and J are TRBV11-3 and TRBJ1-2, with no clear D. CDR1 and CDR2 (germline): SGHNT, YENEEA. This CDR3 has 15 amino acids. The CDR3 region is CASSLVSSCGEGYTF. The DNA for the CDR3 is TGTGCCAGCAGTTTAGTTTCTTCCTGCGGGGAGGGCTACACCTTC.

To note about this clonotype: This may come from a read error, since a much larger clone is one base off. V usage is TRBV20-1 and J usage is TRBJ2-3, with D tentatively TRBD1 (6 bases). The germline V gene has CDR1 DFQATT and CDR2 SNEGSKA (reference sequence). The CDR3 spans 14 residues. V lost 7 bases, J lost 5 bases, and 19 bases lay in between. In nucleotides, the CDR3 is TGCAGTGTCGACCCGGGACATGGCATAGATACGCAGTATTTT. Its protein product is CSVDPGHGIDTQYF.

A word on this clonotype: Relative to the germline gene, one junction end is altered; a read error may explain this. V gene TRBV24-1 combines with J gene TRBJ1-5; D is possibly TRBD1 (5 bases). CDR1 is KGHDR and CDR2 is SFDVKD in the germline V gene. CDR3 length: 13 residues. The CDR3 protein is CDTSDGGNQPQHF. The CDR3 nucleotides read TGTGACACCAGTGATGGGGGGAATCAGCCCCAGCATTTT.

This chain links TRBV29-1 with TRBJ1-1; D is possibly TRBD1 (6 bases). Germline CDR1 SQVTM, CDR2 ANQGSEA. There are 10 residues in the CDR3. The chain's CDR3 is CSVATGSAFF. The CDR3 nucleotides are TGCAGTGTAGCGACAGGCTCAGCTTTCTTT. Looking up the rest from reference TRBV29-1 and TRBJ1-1 gives the full variable domain: SAVISQKPSRDICQRGTSLTIQCQVDSQVTMMFWYRQQPGQSLTLIATANQGSEATYESGFVIDKFPISRPNLTFSTLTVSNMSPEDSSIYLCSVATGSAFFGQGTRLTVV.

Note on this clonotype: Compared with germline, one end of the junction differs, possibly owing to a read error. The CDR3 nucleotides are TGTGCCAGCAGCTTCTTGGACACGTTAAACTTGAACTATGGCTACGCCTTC. This sequence encodes CASSFLDTLNLNYGYAF. The V and J genes are TRBV5-5 and TRBJ1-2; TRBD1 might be the D (5 bases). The CDR3 sequence is 17 residues long. Germline V gene lookup returns CDR1 SGHKS and CDR2 YYEKEE (reference sequence).

This clonotype was observed a handful of times. The J gene is TRBJ2-2, the V gene TRBV20-1; 9 bases are shared with TRBD1. The CDR3 runs 16 residues. J was trimmed by 5 bases and V by 1 base; bases with no gene match: 8. Germline V lookup: CDR1 DFQATT, CDR2 SNEGSKA (reference sequence). The CDR3 DNA reads as TGCAGTGCTAGAGGAACAGGGGGCGCGGGTACCGGGGAGCTGTTTTTT. Protein product: CSARGTGGAGTGELFF.

The CDR3 loop reads CASSLQSWDGDEQYF. CDR3 DNA sequence: TGTGCCAGCAGCCTACAGAGTTGGGACGGCGACGAGCAGTACTTC. The chain links TRBV11-3 to TRBJ2-7, with D perhaps assigned TRBD1 or TRBD2 (5 bases each). This CDR3 is built from 15 residues. V gave up 5 bases and J gave up 5 bases, with 19 bases separating them. Germline V gives CDR1 SGHNT, CDR2 YENEEA.

J is TRBJ2-5 and V is TRBV11-3; 8 nucleotides match TRBD2. Germline CDR1 SGHNT, CDR2 YENEEA. This CDR3 region has 14 residues. This CDR3 is CDGRMTGGQETQYF. The CDR3 DNA is TGTGACGGCAGGATGACGGGAGGGCAAGAGACCCAGTACTTC.

Regarding this clonotype: Mismatch with germline at one junction end may stem from a read error. CDR3 coding DNA: TGTGCCAGCAATCGACAGGGGTCTCGCTATACCTTC. Its protein product is CASNRQGSRYTF. The chain links TRBV6-5 to TRBJ1-2; 8 bases fit TRBD1. This CDR3 contains 12 residues. The germline V gene has CDR1 MNHEY and CDR2 SVGAGI.

With respect to this clonotype: The germline gene is not matched at one end of the junction; a read error may be the cause. The V and J genes are TRBV11-1 and TRBJ1-1; D remains ambiguous. This CDR3 comprises 13 residues. Germline V gene sequence: CDR1 SGHAT, CDR2 FQDESV (reference sequence). Here the CDR3 DNA reads TGTACCAGCAGCTTAAGCGAGAACCCTGAAGCTTTCTTT. Protein sequence: CTSSLSENPEAFF.

This clonotype was seen a handful of times. The chain employs TRBV6-5 and TRBJ1-2; D gene ambiguous. Germline assignment: CDR1 MNHEY and CDR2 SVGAGI. The CDR3 covers 16 residues. Trimming removed 4 bases from V and 3 bases from J, with 18 bases in between. The CDR3 nucleotides read TGTGCCAGCAGTTCGGGCCTTTTGACTACTTACTATGGCTACACCTTC. Amino acid sequence: CASSSGLLTTYYGYTF.

V is TRBV5-1 and J is TRBJ2-4; D tentatively reads TRBD1 or TRBD2 (5 bases each). CDR3 length equals 13 residues. The ends were cut back, 0 bases at V and 12 bases at J, with 13 bases in the middle. Germline CDR1 reads SGHRS; CDR2 reads YFSETQ. CDR3 protein: CASSLVPRDGQYF. CDR3 coding DNA: TGCGCCAGCAGCTTGGTCCCACGGGACGGTCAGTACTTC.

This clonotype has just one count. Germline and junction disagree at one end, which may indicate a read error. This chain joins TRBV20-1 and TRBJ1-2; D remains unclear. Germline assignment: CDR1 DFQATT and CDR2 SNEGSKA (reference sequence). The CDR3 is 14 amino acids. DNA of the CDR3: TGCAGTGCTAGCCCTATGACGGTTAACTATCGCTACACCTTC. The encoded protein is CSASPMTVNYRYTF.

On this clonotype: The junction shows a germline mismatch at one end, possibly a read error. The gene calls are TRBV12-3 or TRBV12-4 and TRBJ2-3; 14 bases are a match to TRBD2. The CDR3 totals 16 residues. The CDR3 sequence: CASSFGLAGGTDMQYF. DNA for the CDR3: TGTGCCAGCAGTTTTGGACTAGCGGGAGGAACAGATATGCAGTATTTT.

This clonotype occurred a few times. The chain combines TRBV6-2 or TRBV6-3 with TRBJ2-1; the match to TRBD2 covers 7 bases. Trimming cost V 4 bases and J 6 bases; bases outside gene matches: 6. The CDR3 extends over 14 amino acids. The germline gives CDR1 MNHEY, CDR2 SVGEGT. As DNA, the CDR3 is TGTGCCAGCAGTTCGGCGGGAGTGGTCAATGAGCAGTTCTTC. It codes for CASSSAGVVNEQFF.

In regard to this clonotype: A single base separates this from a much larger clone, so it may be a read error. The chain links TRBV5-5 to TRBJ1-1; D possibly corresponds to TRBD1 (6 bases). CDR1 and CDR2 from the germline V gene are SGHKS and YYEKEE (reference sequence). The CDR3 spans 14 residues. The CDR3 coding sequence is TGTGCCAGCAGCTTTGGACAGCACAACACTGAAGCTTTATTT. This codes for CASSFGQHNTEALF.

About this clonotype itself: Sequence at one end of the junction differs from germline and may be a read error. The chain uses TRBV20-1 and TRBJ2-5, with 7 positions matching TRBD2. Germline CDR1 DFQATT, CDR2 SNEGSKA (reference sequence). The length of the CDR3 is 16 residues. For the CDR3, the DNA is TGCAGTGCTAGAGGGGAGGGTAGCGTGCAGCAAGATACCCAGTACTTC. Residues: CSARGEGSVQQDTQYF.

This clonotype is judged medium-sized (0.01 to 0.1%). The chain recombines TRBV11-3 with TRBJ1-2; D call uncertain. Trimming stripped 1 base from V and 7 bases from J, with 13 bases between. The CDR3 has 14 residues. In germline, CDR1 is SGHNT, CDR2 YENEEA. CDR3 DNA sequence: TGTGCCAGCAGCTTAGCCGGACCCCCCTCTGGCTACACCTTC. It yields the protein CASSLAGPPSGYTF.

This chain links TRBV20-1 with TRBJ2-1, with 9 positions matching TRBD1. Trimming removed 0 bases from V and 12 bases from J; junction bases left unmatched: 6. The CDR3 is 13 amino acids. Germline-derived CDR1 and CDR2 are DFQATT and SNEGSKA (reference sequence). The CDR3 DNA reads as TGCAGTGCTAGAGACCTAGGACAGGGGTTGCAGTTCTTC. Amino acid sequence: CSARDLGQGLQFF.

A single count supports this clonotype. The junction differs from germline at one of its ends, possibly a read error. The CDR3 here is CTSGPTGQGSQPQHF. The CDR3 nucleotides are TGTACCAGCGGCCCCACCGGGCAGGGGAGTCAGCCCCAGCATTTT. The chain carries TRBV6-2 or TRBV6-3 and TRBJ1-5; perhaps TRBD1 as D (6 bases). Germline V gene sequence: CDR1 MNHEY, CDR2 SVGEGT. This CDR3 region has 15 residues.

Notes on this clonotype: Just one base apart from a much larger clone, this may be a read error. V is TRBV4-2 and J is TRBJ1-2, with unresolved D. CDR1 and CDR2 (germline): LGHNA, YNFKEQ. V lost 4 bases, J lost 6 bases, and 15 bases lay in between. CDR3 length: 14 residues. CDR3 coding DNA: TGTGCCAGCAGCCCGACAATAGGTCCTGATGGCTACACCTTC. It codes for CASSPTIGPDGYTF.

This clonotype was detected only a few times. The rearrangement joins TRBV5-1 to TRBJ1-1, with 9 bases fitting TRBD1. The CDR3 consists of 15 residues. CDR1 and CDR2 (germline): SGHRS, YFSETQ. V lost 4 bases and J lost 0; bases outside the gene matches: 4. This CDR3 is CASSPGQGMNTEAFF. The CDR3 DNA is TGCGCCAGCAGCCCGGGACAGGGCATGAACACTGAAGCTTTCTTT.

Comment on this clonotype: The final CDR3 position lacks the conserved phenylalanine or tryptophan, pointing to a likely read error. The DNA is omitted, as the CDR3 cannot be located on it reliably, and the CDR3 follows TCRdb's listing. The chain links TRBV4-3 to TRBJ2-7; the table's D call TRBD2 went unverified against the DNA. Looked up from germline, CDR1 is LGHNA and CDR2 is YSLEER. The CDR3 spans 18 amino acids, including both terminal residues. The CDR3 protein is CASSQELEGGPISYEQHL.

The table lists this clonotype with a few counts. J is TRBJ2-7 and V is TRBV24-1, with unresolved D. The germline gives CDR1 KGHDR, CDR2 SFDVKD. V was clipped by 3 bases and J by 1 base, with 6 bases between them. This CDR3 has 13 residues. In nucleotides, the CDR3 is TGTGCCACCAGTGATGGGGATTCCTACGAGCAGTACTTC. Translation: CATSDGDSYEQYF.

The chain combines TRBV6-5 with TRBJ2-7; D is undetermined. Germline V gives CDR1 MNHEY, CDR2 SVGAGI. CDR3 length: 15 residues. V dropped 8 bases and J dropped 7 bases, with 24 bases sitting between them. The CDR3 loop is CASGNGEVTRCEQYF. Written as DNA, the CDR3 is TGTGCCAGCGGCAATGGGGAAGTCACTCGCTGTGAGCAGTACTTC.

The CDR3 loop is CASSPEGPNQPQHF. The CDR3 region has the DNA TGTGCCAGCTCACCGGAGGGCCCCAATCAGCCCCAGCATTTT. The gene calls are TRBV18 and TRBJ1-5; D gene ambiguous. CDR3 size: 14 residues. Trimming removed 3 bases at V and 3 bases at J, with 9 bases between. Germline CDR1 reads KGHSH; CDR2 reads LQKENI.

This clonotype was counted only a few times. V gene TRBV5-1 combines with J gene TRBJ2-3; D possibly corresponds to TRBD2 (5 bases). CDR1 and CDR2 (germline): SGHRS, YFSETQ. The CDR3 length is 14 residues. The V end was cut by 0 bases, the J end by 4 bases, with 9 bases between. CDR3 region: CASSLGRRPDTQYF. The CDR3 DNA is TGCGCCAGCAGCTTGGGTAGGAGGCCAGATACGCAGTATTTT.

This clonotype is termed medium-sized. The chain uses TRBV29-1 and TRBJ1-1; no definite D call. This CDR3 spans 11 amino acids. Germline V gene data show CDR1 as SQVTM and CDR2 as ANQGSEA. In DNA form, the CDR3 reads TGCATGTACCTTCAGAACACTGAAGCTTTCTTT. Amino acids: CMYLQNTEAFF.

As to this clonotype: Germline is not matched at one junction end, which may reflect a read error. V gene TRBV4-3 combines with J gene TRBJ1-1; D ambiguous. The germline V gene has CDR1 LGHNA and CDR2 YSLEER. CDR3 length: 17 residues. CDR3: CASSQDVPCSSGTESFF. In nucleotides, the CDR3 is TGCGCCAGCAGCCAAGACGTTCCATGCAGTTCGGGCACTGAATCTTTCTTT.